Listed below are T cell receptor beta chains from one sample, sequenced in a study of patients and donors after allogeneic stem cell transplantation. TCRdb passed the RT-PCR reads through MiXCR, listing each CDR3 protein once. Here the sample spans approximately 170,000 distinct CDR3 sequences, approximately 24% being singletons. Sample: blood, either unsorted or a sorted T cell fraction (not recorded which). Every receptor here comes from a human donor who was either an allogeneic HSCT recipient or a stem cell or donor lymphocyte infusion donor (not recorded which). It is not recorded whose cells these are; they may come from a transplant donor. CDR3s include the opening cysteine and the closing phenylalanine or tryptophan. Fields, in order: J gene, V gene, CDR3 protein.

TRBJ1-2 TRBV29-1 CSVDQGNGYTF
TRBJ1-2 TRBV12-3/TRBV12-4 CASNHRAANYGYTF
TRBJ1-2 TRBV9 CASSVDRDRDYGYTF
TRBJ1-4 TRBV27 CASSFPEGDEKLFF
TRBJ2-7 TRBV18 CASSPLERIYEQYF
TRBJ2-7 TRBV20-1 CSAIWAKGPYEQYF
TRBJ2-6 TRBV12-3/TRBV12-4 CASRLFNVLTF
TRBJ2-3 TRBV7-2 CASSLFGLAGTDTQYF
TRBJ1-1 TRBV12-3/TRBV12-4 CASSPGPGTEAFF
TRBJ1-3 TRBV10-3 CAISGQISGNTIYF
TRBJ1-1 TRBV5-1 CASSLGDLPEAFF
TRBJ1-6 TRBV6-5 CASSPAMGRRNSPLHF
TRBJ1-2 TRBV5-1 CASSLDNRRF
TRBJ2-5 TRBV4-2 CASSPTSRGVETQYF
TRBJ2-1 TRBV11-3 CASSLASGIYEQFF
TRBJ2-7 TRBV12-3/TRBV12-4 CASSLSTGGEQYF
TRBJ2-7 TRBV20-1 CSAGRVGTTQYF
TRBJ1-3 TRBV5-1 CASSLGGTGNTIYF
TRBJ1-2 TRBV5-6 CASSPRDRVNYGYTF
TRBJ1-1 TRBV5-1 CASSPGTGGIRNTEAFF
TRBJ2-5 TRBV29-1 CSVARDSQYF
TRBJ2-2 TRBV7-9 CASSRPSPGELFF
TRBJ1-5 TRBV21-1 CASSSRGHNQPQHF
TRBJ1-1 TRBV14 CASSPSISGSNTEAFF
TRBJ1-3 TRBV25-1 CASSVQGRWLGNTIYF
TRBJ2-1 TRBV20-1 CSAVASGRNHYNEQFF
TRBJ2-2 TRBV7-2 CASSYTSSGELFF
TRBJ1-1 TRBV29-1 CSVEARNRGGTEAFF
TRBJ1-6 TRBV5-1 CASSSGPPPAGNSPLHF
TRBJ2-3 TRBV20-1 CSARVLGTDTQYF
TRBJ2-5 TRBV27 CASRQGFETQYF
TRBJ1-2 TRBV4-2 CASSQASDSYGYTF
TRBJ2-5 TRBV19 CASSGRSRETQYF
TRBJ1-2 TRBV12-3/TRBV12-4 CASSTGNRRYGYTF
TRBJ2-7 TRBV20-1 CSARETGTGSHEQYF
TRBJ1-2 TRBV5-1 CASSRGQGAFYGYTF
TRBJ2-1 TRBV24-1 CATSEPELTSGDINEQFF
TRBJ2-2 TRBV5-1 CASSLEAAGNTGELFF
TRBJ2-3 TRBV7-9 CASSPTRDRHSTDTQYF
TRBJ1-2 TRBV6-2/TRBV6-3 CASSSTTQGWGYTF
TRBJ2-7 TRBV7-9 CASSYGQGNYEQYF
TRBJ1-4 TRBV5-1 CASSLAPGSDEKLFF
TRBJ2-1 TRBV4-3 CASSPAQTSLCLFF
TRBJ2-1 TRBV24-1 CATSERPGTRYNEQFF
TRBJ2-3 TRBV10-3 CASTDRHRDSSTDTQYF
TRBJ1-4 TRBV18 CASSPASGINEKLFF
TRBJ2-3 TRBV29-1 CSVDVGVATDTQYF
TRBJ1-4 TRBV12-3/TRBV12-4 CASRPGREKLFF
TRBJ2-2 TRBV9 CASSAYGELFF
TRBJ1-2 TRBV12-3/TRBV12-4 CASIWGQSTLHNLYGYTF
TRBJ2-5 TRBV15 CATSRAPIQETQYF
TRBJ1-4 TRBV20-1 CSAREAGREKLFF
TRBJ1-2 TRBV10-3 CAIGPPGSGGYTF
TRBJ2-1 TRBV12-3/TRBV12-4 CASSFAGPWREQFF
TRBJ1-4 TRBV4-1 CASSPMRYEKLFF
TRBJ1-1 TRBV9 CASSVQGYGYTEAFF
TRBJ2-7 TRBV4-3 CASSQELYGEQYF
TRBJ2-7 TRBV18 CASSPDRSGYEQYF
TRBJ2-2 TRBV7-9 CASSDWRGTKTGELFF